This T cell receptor beta chain was sequenced in a study of neurological immune-mediated disorders. Study-wide results and limits: When grouped phylogenetically, the repertoires of 18 of the 34 multiple sclerosis patients fell together in one related-CDR3 cluster, which is a possible signature.

V lost 0 bases and J lost 2, with 11 bases in between. Germline-derived CDR1 and CDR2 are DFQATT and SNEGSKA (reference sequence). The CDR3 has 14 amino acids. The cDNA was generated through 5'RACE incorporating 10-nucleotide random UMIs. A single run covered 15-18 subjects with over 160 million TCR-beta sequences. One entry per CDR3 protein results from TCRdb running MiXCR on the 5' RACE reads. The sample carries 50,000 or so distinct CDR3 sequences, roughly 3.5% recorded once. Ten or more counts support this clonotype. Its antigen is currently unknown. The material sequenced was PBMCs. The source of this sequence is a woman aged 60-70 years with multiple sclerosis. The chain joins TRBV20-1 to TRBJ2-7; D not resolved. CDR3 loop: CSARDTTYPYEQYF. CDR3 coding DNA: TGCAGTGCTAGAGATACCACTTACCCCTACGAGCAGTACTTC.